The clone carrying this T cell receptor (beta chain) is a singleton in its sample. Its antigen is undetermined. Sequence at one end of the junction differs from germline and may be a read error. The data belong to a study of T cell repertoires in cytomegalovirus infection. Across the whole study: Public signatures in TCR beta pointed to CMV infection and matching HLA type. Study observations and caveats: CMV-specific TCR beta clonotypes restricted by HLA-C were the ones dominating the ex vivo response. Identification of carriers of CMV plus the relevant HLA was achieved through cumulative public TCR beta family frequency.

MiXCR was run by TCRdb on the reads, yielding one entry per CDR3 protein. The repertoire has around 450,000 distinct CDR3 sequences, about a third of them found once; the top ten carry around 13%. Germline V CDR1 and CDR2: LGHNA, YNFKEQ. This CDR3 comprises 16 residues. The sequenced material came from PBMCs. The V call is TRBV4-2, the J call TRBJ2-5; D ambiguous. This sequence originates from a human donor in good health (CMV status not recorded). Some clones in this sample may be carry-over from other donors' samples. The CDR3 reads CASSQGRVAGQETLYF. CDR3 coding DNA: TGTGCCAGCAGCCAAGGGCGCGTGGCAGGTCAAGAGACCCTGTACTTC.